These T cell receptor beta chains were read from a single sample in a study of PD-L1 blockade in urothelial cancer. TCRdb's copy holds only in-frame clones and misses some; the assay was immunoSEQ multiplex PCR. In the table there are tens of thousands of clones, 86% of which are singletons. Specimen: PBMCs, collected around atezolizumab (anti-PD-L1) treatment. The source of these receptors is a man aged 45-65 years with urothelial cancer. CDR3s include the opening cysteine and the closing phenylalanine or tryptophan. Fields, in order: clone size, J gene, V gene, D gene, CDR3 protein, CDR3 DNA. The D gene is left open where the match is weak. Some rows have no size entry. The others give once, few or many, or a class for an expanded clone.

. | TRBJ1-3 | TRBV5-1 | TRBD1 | CASSWGQALTYTSGNTIYF | TGCGCCAGCAGCTGGGGACAGGCCCTGACCTACACCTCTGGAAACACCATATATTTT
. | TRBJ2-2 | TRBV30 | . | CAWRKKTGVAGELFF | TGTGCCTGGAGAAAGAAGACGGGGGTAGCCGGGGAGCTGTTTTTT
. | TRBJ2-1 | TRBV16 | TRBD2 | CASSAGLAGGRSEQFF | TGTGCCAGCAGCGCGGGACTAGCGGGAGGGCGTTCTGAGCAGTTCTTC
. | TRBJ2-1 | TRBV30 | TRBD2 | CAWKSSGAPTPRYNEQFF | TGTGCCTGGAAATCAAGCGGGGCCCCCACCCCCCGATACAATGAGCAGTTCTTC
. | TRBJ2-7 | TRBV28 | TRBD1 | CASSLSGQGWEYF | TGTGCCAGCAGTTTATCGGGACAGGGGTGGGAGTACTTC
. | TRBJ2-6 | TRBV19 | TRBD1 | CASQKPTGSLGANVLTF | TGTGCCAGTCAGAAGCCGACAGGGTCCTTGGGGGCCAACGTCCTGACTTTC
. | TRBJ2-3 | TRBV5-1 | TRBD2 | CASSLGLSGNTDTQYF | TGCGCCAGCAGCTTGGGGTTGAGCGGGAACACAGATACGCAGTATTTT
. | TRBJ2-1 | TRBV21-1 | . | CASSIFRQGWVNEQFF | TGTGCCAGCAGCATATTCAGACAGGGTTGGGTCAATGAGCAGTTCTTC
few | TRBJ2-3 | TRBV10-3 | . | CASSGGATDTQYF | TGTGCTTCCAGCGGCGGGGCCACAGATACGCAGTATTTT
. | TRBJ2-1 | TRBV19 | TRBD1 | CASSITGTGLYNEQFF | TGTGCCAGTAGTATAACCGGGACAGGCCTTTACAATGAGCAGTTCTTC
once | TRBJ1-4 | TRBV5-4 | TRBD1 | CASSIGQGSVEKLFF | TGTGCCAGCAGCATCGGACAGGGGTCCGTCGAAAAACTGTTTTTT
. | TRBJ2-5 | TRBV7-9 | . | CASSQWVAGEFQETQYF | TGTGCCAGCAGCCAGTGGGTAGCAGGGGAGTTCCAAGAGACCCAGTACTTC
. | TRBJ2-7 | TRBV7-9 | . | CASSSMNSPHTYEQYF | TGTGCCAGCAGCTCCATGAATAGCCCTCACACCTACGAGCAGTACTTC
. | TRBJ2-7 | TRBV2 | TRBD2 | CASTELVAGYEQYF | TGTGCCAGCACCGAATTGGTAGCGGGCTACGAGCAGTACTTC
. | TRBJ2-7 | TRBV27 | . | CASRPTLVSEQYF | TGTGCCAGCAGGCCAACTCTAGTTTCCGAGCAGTACTTC
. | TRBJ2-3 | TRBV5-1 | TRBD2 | CASSLGTSGRSSTDTQYF | TGCGCCAGCAGCTTGGGGACTAGCGGGAGGAGTAGCACAGATACGCAGTATTTT
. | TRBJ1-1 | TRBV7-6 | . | CASSPGLMNTEAFF | TGTGCCAGCAGCCCGGGTCTGATGAACACTGAAGCTTTCTTT
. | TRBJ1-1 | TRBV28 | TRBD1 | CASSLSGGLTEAFF | TGTGCCAGCAGTTTGTCAGGGGGGTTGACTGAAGCTTTCTTT
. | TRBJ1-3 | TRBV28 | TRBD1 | CASGVRVTGGGNTIYF | TGTGCCAGCGGGGTTAGGGTGACAGGGGGCGGAAACACCATATATTTT
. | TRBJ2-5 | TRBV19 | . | CASSHLGGLETQYF | TGTGCCAGTAGTCACCTGGGGGGGCTGGAGACCCAGTACTTC
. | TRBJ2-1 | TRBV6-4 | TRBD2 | CASSPKGLAGVVGNEQFF | TGTGCCAGCAGCCCCAAGGGACTAGCGGGAGTTGTTGGGAATGAGCAGTTCTTC
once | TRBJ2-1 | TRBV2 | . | CANPNSLGDPYNEQFF | TGTGCCAACCCTAATTCCCTAGGCGACCCCTACAATGAGCAGTTCTTC
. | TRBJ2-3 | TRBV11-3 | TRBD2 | CASSPYSGSTDTQYF | TGTGCCAGCAGCCCCTATAGCGGGAGCACAGATACGCAGTATTTT
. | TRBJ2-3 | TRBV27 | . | CASSFGGFGDTQYF | TGTGCCAGCAGTTTCGGAGGATTTGGGGATACGCAGTATTTT
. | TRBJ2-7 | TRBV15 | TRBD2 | CATSRDVGAAGLYEQYF | TGTGCCACCAGCAGAGACGTTGGGGCAGCGGGGCTCTACGAGCAGTACTTC
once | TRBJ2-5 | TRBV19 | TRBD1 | CASRGGTGRTLKETQYF | TGTGCCAGTAGGGGCGGGACAGGCCGTACCTTAAAAGAGACCCAGTACTTC
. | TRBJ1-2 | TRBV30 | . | CAWRELYGYTF | TGTGCCTGGCGCGAACTCTATGGCTACACCTTC
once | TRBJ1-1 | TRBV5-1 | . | CASSLGAGVMAEAFF | TGCGCCAGCAGCTTGGGGGCAGGGGTTATGGCTGAAGCTTTCTTT
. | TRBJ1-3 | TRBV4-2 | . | CASSPLGGATGNTIYF | TGTGCCAGCAGCCCCCTGGGAGGGGCGACCGGAAACACCATATATTTT
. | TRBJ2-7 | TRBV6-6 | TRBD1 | CASIDRQGAYEQYF | TGTGCCAGCATAGACCGACAGGGGGCCTACGAGCAGTACTTC
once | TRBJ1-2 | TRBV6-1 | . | CASSFSDTFNYGYTF | TGTGCCAGCAGTTTTTCGGACACCTTCAACTATGGCTACACCTTC
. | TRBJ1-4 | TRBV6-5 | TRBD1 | CASSYSTGQGNEKLFF | TGTGCCAGCAGTTACTCGACGGGACAGGGGAATGAAAAACTGTTTTTT
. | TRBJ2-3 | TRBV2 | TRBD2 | CASSDRTSGTDTQYF | TGTGCCAGCAGCGATCGGACTAGCGGCACAGATACGCAGTATTTT
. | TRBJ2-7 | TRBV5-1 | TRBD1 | CASSSHPPGQGPYEQYF | TGCGCCAGCAGCTCCCACCCCCCGGGACAGGGGCCCTACGAGCAGTACTTC
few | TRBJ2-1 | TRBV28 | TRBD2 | CASSSPLLAGGYNEQFF | TGTGCCAGCAGTTCCCCTCTACTCGCGGGAGGATACAATGAGCAGTTCTTC
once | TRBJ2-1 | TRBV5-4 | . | CASSPTGHNEQFF | TGTGCCAGCAGCCCTACAGGGCACAATGAGCAGTTCTTC
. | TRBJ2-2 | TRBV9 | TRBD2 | CASSPSSGSETGELFF | TGTGCCAGCAGCCCGTCAAGCGGGAGTGAAACCGGGGAGCTGTTTTTT
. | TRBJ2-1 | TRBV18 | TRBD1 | CASSPPRTGAYNEQFF | TGTGCCAGCTCACCACCAAGGACAGGGGCCTACAATGAGCAGTTCTTC
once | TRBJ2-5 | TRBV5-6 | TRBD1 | CASSHWDRGETQYF | TGTGCCAGCAGCCATTGGGACAGGGGCGAGACCCAGTACTTC
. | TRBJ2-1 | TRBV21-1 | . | CASSKANREGFF | TGTGCCAGCAGCAAAGCGAACAGGGAAGGGTTCTTC
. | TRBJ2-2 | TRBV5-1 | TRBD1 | CASSQRTGNTGELFF | TGCGCCAGCAGCCAAAGGACAGGGAACACCGGGGAGCTGTTTTTT
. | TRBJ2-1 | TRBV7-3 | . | CASSPGLPSSYNEQFF | TGTGCCAGCAGCCCCGGACTGCCGAGCTCCTACAATGAGCAGTTCTTC
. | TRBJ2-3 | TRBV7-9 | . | CASSLGGNVADTQYF | TGTGCCAGCAGCTTAGGGGGCAATGTAGCAGATACGCAGTATTTT
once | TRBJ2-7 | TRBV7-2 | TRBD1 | CASSRDRGYEQYF | TGTGCCAGCAGCCGGGACAGGGGGTACGAGCAGTACTTC